The 12 T cell receptor beta chains in this list originate from one sample, sequenced in a study of blood T cell repertoires in COVID-19. The repertoire was sequenced with immunoSEQ multiplex PCR; TCRdb's copy has only in-frame clones and lacks some. The sample shows 150,000 to 200,000 clones, 85% to 90% of them seen only once. Sequenced: peripheral blood. The receptors here all came from a man aged 55 to 70 with COVID-19, enrolled during active disease.

The V gene is TRBV2, the J gene TRBJ1-2; TRBD1 agrees at 7 bases. In germline, CDR1 is SNHLY, CDR2 FYNNEI. This CDR3 has 14 amino acids. Unmatched junction bases numbered 5, after V lost 3 bases and J lost 4 bases. Here the CDR3 reads CASSDAGGGYGYTF. CDR3 bases: TGTGCCAGCAGTGATGCAGGGGGAGGCTATGGCTACACCTTC. Combining the CDR3 with reference TRBV2 and TRBJ1-2 gives the whole variable domain EPEVTQTPSHQVTQMGQEVILRCVPISNHLYFYWYRQILGQKVEFLVSFYNNEISEKSEIFDDQFSVERPDGSNFTLKIRSTKLEDSAMYFCASSDAGGGYGYTFGSGTRLTVV.

The chain has TRBV9 and TRBJ2-2, with 10 bases lining up with TRBD2. The CDR3 is 17 residues long. The germline CDR1 and CDR2 sequences are SGDLS and YYNGEE. The trim removed 2 bases at V and 3 bases at J, leaving 7 bases unmatched. The CDR3 protein is CASSVSLAGGYTGELFF. Here the CDR3 DNA reads TGTGCCAGCAGCGTTTCTTTAGCGGGGGGTTACACCGGGGAGCTGTTTTTT. Full variable domain (missing parts from reference TRBV9 and TRBJ2-2): DSGVTQTPKHLITATGQRVTLRCSPRSGDLSVYWYQQSLDQGLQFLIQYYNGEERAKGNILERFSAQQFPDLHSELNLSSLELGDSALYFCASSVSLAGGYTGELFFGEGSRLTVL.

This sequence joins TRBV15 and TRBJ1-5, with D unresolved. V was cut by 0 bases and J by 4 bases, with 10 bases left in between. Germline V gives CDR1 LNHNV, CDR2 YYDKDF (reference sequence). This CDR3 contains 15 residues. The CDR3 nucleotides are TGTGCCACCAGCAGAGATGGCGGAGGGAATCAGCCCCAGCATTTT. This encodes CATSRDGGGNQPQHF.

This chain connects TRBV4-3 to TRBJ1-1; D may be TRBD1 (6 bases). Germline V gene sequence: CDR1 LGHNA, CDR2 YSLEER. CDR3 size: 15 residues. The V gene lost 5 bases and the J gene lost 4 bases, with 17 bases spanning the gap. This CDR3 is CASSSPAKGVTEAFF. CDR3 nucleotides: TGCGCCAGCAGCTCCCCGGCGAAGGGGGTCACTGAAGCTTTCTTT.

The V call is TRBV5-8, the J call TRBJ1-1; D is uncertain. This CDR3 is built from 14 residues. Germline V lookup: CDR1 SGHTS, CDR2 YDEGEE. Trimming removed 1 base from V and 0 bases from J, with 7 bases in between. The CDR3 is CASSLIEMNTEAFF. CDR3 coding DNA: TGTGCCAGCAGCTTGATAGAGATGAACACTGAAGCTTTCTTT.

The chain is built from TRBV4-3 and TRBJ2-7, with 7 nucleotides matching TRBD1. The CDR3 runs to 15 residues. Germline lookup yields CDR1 LGHNA and CDR2 YSLEER. V was clipped by 5 bases and J by 2 bases; unmatched bases: 9. This CDR3 is CASSTYRGAPYEQYF. The CDR3 DNA follows: TGCGCCAGCAGCACCTACAGGGGTGCCCCCTACGAGCAGTACTTC.

The chain recombines TRBV25-1 with TRBJ1-1; D is perhaps TRBD1 (6 bases). CDR1 and CDR2 (germline): MGHDK, SYGVNS. The ends were cut back, 6 bases at V and 1 base at J, with 9 bases in the middle. The CDR3 spans 13 residues. CDR3 nucleotides: TGTGCCAGCAGAGAGACAGGGAACACTGAAGCTTTCTTT. Translating it yields CASRETGNTEAFF.

This clone appeared a single time. The rearrangement uses TRBV18 and TRBJ1-6; no definite D call. The CDR3 covers 15 residues. The V gene lost 4 bases and the J gene lost 7 bases, with 14 bases spanning the gap. Germline V CDR1 and CDR2: KGHSH, LQKENI. In DNA, the CDR3 is TGTGCCAGCTCACAACTTCAGGAGGGAAATTCACCCCTCCACTTT. Amino acid sequence: CASSQLQEGNSPLHF.

This clone was found once. This chain links TRBV19 with TRBJ1-5, with D possibly being TRBD1 (6 bases). V lost 4 bases and J 5 bases, leaving 9 bases between the germline ends. Germline lookup yields CDR1 LNHDA and CDR2 SQIVND (reference sequence). The CDR3 sequence is 13 residues long. The CDR3 coding sequence is TGTGCCAGTAGTACGGACAGCTATCAGCCCCAGCATTTT. As protein: CASSTDSYQPQHF.

This clone was seen a few times. The V call is TRBV10-3, the J call TRBJ2-5; 11 bases line up with TRBD2. This CDR3 has 15 amino acids. Unmatched junction bases numbered 11, after V lost 9 bases and J lost 5 bases. Germline V gene lookup returns CDR1 ENHRY and CDR2 SYGVKD. The CDR3 is CAIRSSGGPGETQYF. In DNA form, the CDR3 reads TGTGCCATAAGATCTAGCGGGGGGCCTGGGGAGACCCAGTACTTC.

CDR3 loop: CASSASAGREANEQFF. CDR3 sequence (DNA): TGTGCCAGCAGCGCCTCAGCGGGGCGGGAGGCGAATGAGCAGTTCTTC. The V call is TRBV11-3, the J call TRBJ2-1; 8 positions agree with TRBD2. Germline V CDR1 and CDR2: SGHNT, YENEEA. V lost 5 bases, J lost 7 bases, and 13 bases stayed unmatched. This CDR3 spans 16 amino acids.

The chain combines TRBV19 with TRBJ1-2; 7 nucleotides align to TRBD1. Germline V gene data show CDR1 as LNHDA and CDR2 as SQIVND (reference sequence). The CDR3 extends over 17 amino acids. J lost 0 bases, V lost 3 bases, and 10 bases had no gene match. The CDR3 coding sequence is TGTGCCAGTAGTATGATGGGCAGGGGGAATACTAACTATGGCTACACCTTC. Residues: CASSMMGRGNTNYGYTF.